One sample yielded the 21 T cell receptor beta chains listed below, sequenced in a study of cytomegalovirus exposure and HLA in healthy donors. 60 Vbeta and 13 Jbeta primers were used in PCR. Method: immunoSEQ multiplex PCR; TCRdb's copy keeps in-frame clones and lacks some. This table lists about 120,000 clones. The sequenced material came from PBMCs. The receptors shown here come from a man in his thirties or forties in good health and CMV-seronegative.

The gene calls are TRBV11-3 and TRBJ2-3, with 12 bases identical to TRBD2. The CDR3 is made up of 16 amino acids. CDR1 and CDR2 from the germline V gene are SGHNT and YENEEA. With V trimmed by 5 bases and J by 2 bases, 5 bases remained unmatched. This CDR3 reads CASSPGLAGTTDTQYF. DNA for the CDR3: TGTGCCAGCAGCCCAGGACTAGCGGGGACCACAGATACGCAGTATTTT.

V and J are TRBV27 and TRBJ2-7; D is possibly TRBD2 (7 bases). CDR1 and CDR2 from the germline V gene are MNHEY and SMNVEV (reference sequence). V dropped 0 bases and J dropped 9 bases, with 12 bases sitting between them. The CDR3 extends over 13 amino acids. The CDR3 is CASSLSGGGGQYF. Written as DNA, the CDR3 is TGTGCCAGCAGTTTATCCGGGGGCGGGGGGCAGTACTTC.

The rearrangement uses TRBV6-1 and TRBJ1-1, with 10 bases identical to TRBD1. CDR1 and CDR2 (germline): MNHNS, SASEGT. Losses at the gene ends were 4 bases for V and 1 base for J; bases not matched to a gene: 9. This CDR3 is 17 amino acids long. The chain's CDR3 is CASSGTDRGQRNTEAFF. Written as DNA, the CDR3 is TGTGCCAGCAGTGGAACCGACAGGGGGCAGAGGAACACTGAAGCTTTCTTT.

The CDR3 here is CASSMAGGWYTEAFF. The CDR3 coding sequence is TGTGCCAGTAGTATGGCGGGGGGTTGGTACACTGAAGCTTTCTTT. J is TRBJ1-1 and V is TRBV19; D perhaps matches TRBD1 (5 bases). The CDR3 is 15 amino acids. Trimming left V 3 bases short and J 3 bases short, with 14 bases between. CDR1 and CDR2 (germline): LNHDA, SQIVND (reference sequence).

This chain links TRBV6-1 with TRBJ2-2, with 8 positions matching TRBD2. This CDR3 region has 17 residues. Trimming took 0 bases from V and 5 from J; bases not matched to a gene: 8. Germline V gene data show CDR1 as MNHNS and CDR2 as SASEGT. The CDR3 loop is CASSEALRGGQTGELFF. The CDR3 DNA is TGTGCCAGCAGTGAAGCGCTTCGGGGGGGCCAAACCGGGGAGCTGTTTTTT.

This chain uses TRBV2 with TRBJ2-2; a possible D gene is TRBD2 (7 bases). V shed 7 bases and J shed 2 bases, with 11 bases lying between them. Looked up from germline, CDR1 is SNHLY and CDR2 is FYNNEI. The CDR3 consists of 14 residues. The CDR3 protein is CASKGGGNTGELFF. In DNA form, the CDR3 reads TGTGCCAGCAAGGGCGGGGGCAACACCGGGGAGCTGTTTTTT.

CDR3 DNA: TGCGCCAGCAGCTTTACAACGCAGGGGCGAGCTTTTAACTATGGCTACACCTTC. It encodes CASSFTTQGRAFNYGYTF. The chain uses TRBV5-1 and TRBJ1-2, with D tentatively TRBD1 (6 bases). The CDR3 is 18 residues long. The V and J ends lost 2 bases and 1 base respectively, with 21 bases between them. Germline V gene sequence: CDR1 SGHRS, CDR2 YFSETQ.

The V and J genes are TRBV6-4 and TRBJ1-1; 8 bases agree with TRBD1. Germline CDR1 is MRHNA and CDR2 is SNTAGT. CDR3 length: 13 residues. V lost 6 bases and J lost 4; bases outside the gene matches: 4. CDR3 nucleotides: TGTGCCAGCAGCTACAGGGGGGGCACTGAAGCTTTCTTT. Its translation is CASSYRGGTEAFF.

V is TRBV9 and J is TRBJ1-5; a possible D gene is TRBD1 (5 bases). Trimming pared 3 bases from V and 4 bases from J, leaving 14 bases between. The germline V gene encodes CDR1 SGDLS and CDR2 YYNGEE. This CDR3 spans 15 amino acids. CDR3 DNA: TGTGCCAGCAGCGAGGGCGGGGCAGGGAATCAGCCCCAGCATTTT. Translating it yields CASSEGGAGNQPQHF.

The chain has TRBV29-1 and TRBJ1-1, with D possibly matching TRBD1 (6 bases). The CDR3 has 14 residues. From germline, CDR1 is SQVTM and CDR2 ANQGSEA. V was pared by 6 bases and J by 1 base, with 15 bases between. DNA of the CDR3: TGCAGCGTACCTAGGGGGGGGGCGAACACTGAAGCTTTCTTT. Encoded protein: CSVPRGGANTEAFF.

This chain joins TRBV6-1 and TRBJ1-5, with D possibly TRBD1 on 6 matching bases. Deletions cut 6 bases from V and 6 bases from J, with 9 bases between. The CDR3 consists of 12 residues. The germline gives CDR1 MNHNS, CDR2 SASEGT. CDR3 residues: CASRAGVQPQHF. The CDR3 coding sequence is TGTGCCAGCAGGGCAGGGGTTCAGCCCCAGCATTTT.

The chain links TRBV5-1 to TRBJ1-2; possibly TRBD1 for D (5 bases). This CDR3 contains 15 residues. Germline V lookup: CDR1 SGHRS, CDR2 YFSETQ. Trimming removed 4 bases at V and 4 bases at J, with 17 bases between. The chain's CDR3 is CASSPAGGVGYGYTF. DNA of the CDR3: TGCGCCAGCAGCCCCGCGGGAGGGGTCGGCTATGGCTACACCTTC.

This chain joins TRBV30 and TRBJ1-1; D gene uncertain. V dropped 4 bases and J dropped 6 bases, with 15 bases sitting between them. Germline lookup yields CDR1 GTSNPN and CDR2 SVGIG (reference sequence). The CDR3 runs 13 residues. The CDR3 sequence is CAWIRQNAAEAFF. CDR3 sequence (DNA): TGTGCCTGGATTCGGCAAAACGCGGCTGAAGCTTTCTTT.

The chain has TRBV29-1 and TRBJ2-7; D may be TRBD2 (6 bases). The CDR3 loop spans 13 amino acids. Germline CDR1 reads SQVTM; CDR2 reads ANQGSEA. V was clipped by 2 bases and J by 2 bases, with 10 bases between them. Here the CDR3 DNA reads TGCAGCGTTGAACTGACGGGAGCCTACGAGCAGTACTTC. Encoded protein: CSVELTGAYEQYF.

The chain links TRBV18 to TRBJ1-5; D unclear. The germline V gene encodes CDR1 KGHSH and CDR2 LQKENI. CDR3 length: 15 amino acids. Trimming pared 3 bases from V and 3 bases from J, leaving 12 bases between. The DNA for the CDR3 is TGTGCCAGCTCACCGAAAAGAGGTCCCAATCAGCCCCAGCATTTT. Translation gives CASSPKRGPNQPQHF.

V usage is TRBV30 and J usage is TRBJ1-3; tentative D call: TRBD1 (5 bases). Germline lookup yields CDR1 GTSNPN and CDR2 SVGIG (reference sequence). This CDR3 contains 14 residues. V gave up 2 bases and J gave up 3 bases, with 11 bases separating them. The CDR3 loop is CAWSTGGSGNTIYF. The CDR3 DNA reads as TGTGCCTGGAGTACGGGGGGGAGTGGAAACACCATATATTTT.

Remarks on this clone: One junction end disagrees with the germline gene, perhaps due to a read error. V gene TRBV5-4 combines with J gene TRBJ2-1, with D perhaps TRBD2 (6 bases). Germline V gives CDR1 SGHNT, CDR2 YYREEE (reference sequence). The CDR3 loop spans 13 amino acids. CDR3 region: CVFGGVSYNEQFF. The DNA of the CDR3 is TGCGTCTTCGGCGGGGTCTCCTACAATGAGCAGTTCTTC.

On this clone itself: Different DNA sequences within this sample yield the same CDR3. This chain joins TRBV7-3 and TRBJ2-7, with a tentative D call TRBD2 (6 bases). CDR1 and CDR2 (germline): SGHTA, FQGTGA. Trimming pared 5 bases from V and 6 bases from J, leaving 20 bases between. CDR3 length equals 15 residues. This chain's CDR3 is CASSPAGAGSGEQYF. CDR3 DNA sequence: TGTGCCAGCAGCCCCGCTGGGGCGGGGAGCGGCGAGCAGTACTTC.

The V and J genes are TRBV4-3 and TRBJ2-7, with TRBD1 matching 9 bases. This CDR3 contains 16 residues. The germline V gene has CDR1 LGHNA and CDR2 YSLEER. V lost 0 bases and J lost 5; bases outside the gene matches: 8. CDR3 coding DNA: TGCGCCAGCAGCCAAGATCGGGGAACAGGGGGCAACGAGCAGTACTTC. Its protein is CASSQDRGTGGNEQYF.

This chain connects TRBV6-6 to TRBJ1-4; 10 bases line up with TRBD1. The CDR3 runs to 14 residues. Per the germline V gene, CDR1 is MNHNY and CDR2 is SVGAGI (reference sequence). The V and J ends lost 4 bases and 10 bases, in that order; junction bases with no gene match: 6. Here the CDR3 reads CASSLGQGSGKLFF. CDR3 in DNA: TGTGCCAGCAGTTTGGGACAGGGGTCCGGAAAACTGTTTTTT.

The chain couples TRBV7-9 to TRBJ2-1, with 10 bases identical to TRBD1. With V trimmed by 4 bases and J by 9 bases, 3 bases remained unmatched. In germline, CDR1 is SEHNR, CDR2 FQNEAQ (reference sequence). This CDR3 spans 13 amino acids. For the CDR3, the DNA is TGTGCCAGCAGCTCCGGGACAGGGGTTGAGCAGTTCTTC. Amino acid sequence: CASSSGTGVEQFF.